Following are 23 T cell receptor beta chains from one sample sequenced in a study of blood T cell repertoires in COVID-19. Generated by immunoSEQ multiplex PCR, the TCRdb table keeps only in-frame clones and is missing some. The sample includes hundreds of thousands of clones, about nine tenths of them seen just once. Sample: PBMCs or T cells enriched from blood (not recorded which). Receptors originate from a woman between 45 and 60 years old who had been exposed to COVID-19.

The rearrangement links TRBV5-3 to TRBJ1-1, with 9 bases fitting TRBD1. TRBV5-3 is treated as an ORF (open reading frame) with a function not yet certain. V was clipped by 5 bases and J by 3 bases; unmatched bases: 2. The CDR3 is made up of 13 amino acids. The CDR3 bases are TGTGCCAGAAGAACAGGGGGCGACACTGAAGCTTTCTTT. Translated: CARRTGGDTEAFF.

CDR3 sequence: CASSLSLSTNEKLFF. DNA of the CDR3: TGTGCCAGCAGTTTATCCCTCTCAACTAATGAAAAACTGTTTTTT. V gene TRBV27 combines with J gene TRBJ1-4; D is undetermined. The CDR3 extends over 15 amino acids. V was cut by 0 bases and J by 0 bases, with 5 bases left in between. The germline V gene has CDR1 MNHEY and CDR2 SMNVEV (reference sequence).

This rearrangement joins TRBV6-5 to TRBJ1-1; TRBD1 aligns across 7 bases. Germline CDR1 and CDR2: MNHEY and SVGAGI. This CDR3 spans 14 amino acids. Trimming removed 10 bases from V and 0 bases from J; junction bases left unmatched: 8. CDR3 sequence reads: CATTDRDMNTEAFF. As DNA, the CDR3 is TGTGCCACCACAGACAGGGATATGAACACTGAAGCTTTCTTT.

This chain uses TRBV6-4 with TRBJ1-1; D is possibly TRBD1 (6 bases). This CDR3 comprises 15 residues. Germline CDR1 is MRHNA and CDR2 is SNTAGT. V gave up 3 bases and J gave up 4 bases, with 15 bases separating them. The CDR3 DNA follows: TGTGCCAGCAGTGAACAAGGGGGGGCCATCACTGAAGCTTTCTTT. Its protein is CASSEQGGAITEAFF.

This clone has more than one count but fewer than ten. The chain employs TRBV2 and TRBJ1-1; no reliable D call. CDR3 length equals 16 residues. Trimming cost V 5 bases and J 3 bases, with 19 bases left between them. Germline V CDR1 and CDR2: SNHLY, FYNNEI. CDR3 residues: CASSSSHQRGYTEAFF. CDR3 bases: TGTGCCAGCAGTTCCTCCCATCAGCGCGGGTACACTGAAGCTTTCTTT.

This clone was found once. This sequence joins TRBV6-5 and TRBJ1-2; D is ambiguous. This CDR3 comprises 11 residues. Germline V gene sequence: CDR1 MNHEY, CDR2 SVGAGI. Trimming removed 8 bases from V and 6 bases from J, with 10 bases in between. CDR3 coding DNA: TGTGCCAGCGGGCCTGATAATGGCTACACCTTC. Its protein is CASGPDNGYTF.

This clone was recorded only once. In DNA form, the CDR3 reads TGTGCCAGCAGCCCGCGACAGTACACTGAAGCTTTCTTT. It encodes CASSPRQYTEAFF. This chain joins TRBV3-1 (or the pseudogene TRBV3-2) and TRBJ1-1; D might be TRBD1 (5 bases). There are 13 residues in the CDR3. In germline, CDR1 is LGHDT, CDR2 YNNKEL (reference sequence). V was pared by 4 bases and J by 3 bases, with 9 bases between.

In DNA, the CDR3 is TGTGCCACCGAGGGTCGCTCTGGAAACACCATATATTTT. It is translated as CATEGRSGNTIYF. The V and J genes are TRBV15 and TRBJ1-3; D gene unclear. Germline CDR1 and CDR2: LNHNV and YYDKDF (reference sequence). This CDR3 is 13 amino acids long. V shed 8 bases and J shed 0 bases, with 8 bases lying between them.

This clone was detected once. This rearrangement joins TRBV28 to TRBJ1-1; 10 bases line up with TRBD1. This CDR3 has 14 residues. Germline CDR1 is MDHEN and CDR2 is SYDVKM. Unmatched junction bases numbered 1, after V lost 6 bases and J lost 0 bases. CDR3 region: CASSGTGVNTEAFF. DNA of the CDR3: TGTGCCAGCAGCGGGACAGGGGTGAACACTGAAGCTTTCTTT.

This clone was recorded only once. V is TRBV7-8 and J is TRBJ1-4; 7 positions match TRBD1. After removal of 4 bases from V and 4 bases from J, the junction contained 6 bases not matched to a gene. Per germline, CDR1 SGHVS and CDR2 FQNEAQ. CDR3 length equals 15 residues. The CDR3 is CASSWGQRVNEKLFF. CDR3 coding DNA: TGTGCCAGCAGCTGGGGACAGAGAGTTAATGAAAAACTGTTTTTT.

The chain carries TRBV6-5 and TRBJ1-2; D unresolved. There are 15 residues in the CDR3. Deletions cut 5 bases from V and 4 bases from J, with 17 bases between. Looked up from germline, CDR1 is MNHEY and CDR2 is SVGAGI. The CDR3 loop reads CASSRNAVLLYGYTF. CDR3 DNA sequence: TGTGCCAGCAGTCGCAACGCGGTACTGCTCTATGGCTACACCTTC.

The V gene is TRBV5-1, the J gene TRBJ2-3, with TRBD1 matching over 10 bases. J was trimmed by 4 bases and V by 1 base; bases with no gene match: 3. This CDR3 has 15 amino acids. Germline CDR1 SGHRS, CDR2 YFSETQ. This CDR3 reads CASSLRQGAADTQYF. The CDR3 nucleotides are TGCGCCAGCAGCTTGCGACAGGGGGCCGCAGATACGCAGTATTTT.

The chain joins TRBV5-1 to TRBJ2-6, with unresolved D. V lost 3 bases and J lost 1, with 8 bases in between. The CDR3 totals 15 residues. From germline, CDR1 is SGHRS and CDR2 YFSETQ. CDR3 sequence reads: CASSWAGSGANVLTF. CDR3 nucleotide sequence: TGCGCCAGCAGCTGGGCTGGGTCTGGGGCCAACGTCCTGACTTTC.

This chain links TRBV15 with TRBJ2-1; D uncertain. The V end was cut by 5 bases, the J end by 2 bases, with 4 bases between. Looked up from germline, CDR1 is LNHNV and CDR2 is YYDKDF (reference sequence). The CDR3 length is 12 residues. The CDR3 nucleotides read TGTGCCACCAGCCGCGCCTACAATGAGCAGTTCTTC. The encoded protein is CATSRAYNEQFF.

The count of this clone is one. The chain links TRBV30 to TRBJ2-2; a weak D match, TRBD2 (5 bases). The CDR3 extends over 14 amino acids. Germline V lookup: CDR1 GTSNPN, CDR2 SVGIG (reference sequence). The V end lost 8 bases, the J end lost 7 bases, and 20 bases lay between the germline ends. This CDR3 is CARTSGISRGELFF. CDR3 DNA: TGTGCCCGAACCTCCGGGATTTCTCGCGGGGAGCTGTTTTTT.

CDR3 nucleotides: TGTGCCATCAGGGCTAGCGGGGGGTACAATGAGCAGTTCTTC. As protein: CAIRASGGYNEQFF. This chain links TRBV10-3 with TRBJ2-1; 11 positions agree with TRBD2. V was clipped by 6 bases and J by 4 bases; unmatched bases: 2. CDR1 is ENHRY and CDR2 is SYGVKD in the germline V gene. The CDR3 consists of 14 residues.

The chain has TRBV11-2 and TRBJ2-4; TRBD2 matches at 7 bases. Per the germline V gene, CDR1 is SGHAT and CDR2 is FQNNGV. The CDR3 spans 17 residues. The J segment lost 5 bases and the V segment lost 5 bases, leaving 15 bases of the junction unmatched. The CDR3 sequence: CASSLRITGLDQNIQYF. Written as DNA, the CDR3 is TGTGCCAGCAGCCTACGAATAACCGGACTAGACCAAAACATTCAGTACTTC.

This clone was seen a single time. The rearrangement links TRBV6-2 or TRBV6-3 to TRBJ1-2; 9 bases match TRBD1. Germline assignment: CDR1 MNHEY and CDR2 SVGEGT. Losses at the gene ends were 5 bases for V and 7 bases for J; bases not matched to a gene: 5. The CDR3 contains 13 residues. CDR3 amino acids: CASSKGQGFGYTF. The CDR3 region has the DNA TGTGCCAGCAGTAAGGGACAGGGATTTGGCTACACCTTC.

J is TRBJ2-7 and V is TRBV7-9; D is unresolved. Germline V gene lookup returns CDR1 SEHNR and CDR2 FQNEAQ (reference sequence). This CDR3 has 15 residues. Trimming shortened V by 1 base and J by 3 bases, and 13 bases separated the two germline ends. CDR3 in DNA: TGTGCCAGCAGCTTAGTTTCTAACAGTAACTACGAGCAGTACTTC. Translation: CASSLVSNSNYEQYF.

The chain has TRBV5-1 and TRBJ1-1, with TRBD1 matching over 8 bases. Germline V gene sequence: CDR1 SGHRS, CDR2 YFSETQ. J gave up 5 bases and V 0 bases, and 9 bases lay outside the gene matches. This CDR3 spans 16 amino acids. The CDR3 DNA follows: TGCGCCAGCAGCTTGGGGACAGGGTATATGGGGACTGAAGCTTTCTTT. This encodes CASSLGTGYMGTEAFF.

This rearrangement joins TRBV7-9 to TRBJ1-5, with a weak D call TRBD1 (5 bases). CDR3 length: 14 residues. CDR1 is SEHNR and CDR2 is FQNEAQ in the germline V gene (reference sequence). Between the trimmed V and J ends, which lost 4 bases and 1 base, there was a span of 8 bases. CDR3 bases: TGTGCCAGCAGCTACGACAGCAGCAATCAGCCCCAGCATTTT. Residues: CASSYDSSNQPQHF.

The chain has TRBV25-1 and TRBJ1-1; TRBD1 agrees at 8 bases. The germline V gene encodes CDR1 MGHDK and CDR2 SYGVNS. The CDR3 runs 13 residues. V was pared by 2 bases and J by 10 bases, with 6 bases of the junction left unmatched. In DNA form, the CDR3 reads TGTGCCAGCAGTGAACAGGGGGCATTAGTAGCTTTCTTT. It translates to CASSEQGALVAFF. Full variable domain (missing parts from reference TRBV25-1 and TRBJ1-1): EADIYQTPRYLVIGTGKKITLECSQTMGHDKMYWYQQDPGMELHLIHYSYGVNSTEKGDLSSESTVSRIRTEHFPLTLESARPSHTSQYLCASSEQGALVAFFGQGTRLTVV.

The J gene is TRBJ1-2, the V gene TRBV18; 8 bases match TRBD1. CDR1 is KGHSH, CDR2 LQKENI, per germline. J lost 6 bases, V lost 3 bases, and 6 bases had no gene match. CDR3 length equals 14 residues. In nucleotides, the CDR3 is TGTGCCAGCTCACCCGCAGACAGGGGCGATGGCTACACCTTC. Protein product: CASSPADRGDGYTF.